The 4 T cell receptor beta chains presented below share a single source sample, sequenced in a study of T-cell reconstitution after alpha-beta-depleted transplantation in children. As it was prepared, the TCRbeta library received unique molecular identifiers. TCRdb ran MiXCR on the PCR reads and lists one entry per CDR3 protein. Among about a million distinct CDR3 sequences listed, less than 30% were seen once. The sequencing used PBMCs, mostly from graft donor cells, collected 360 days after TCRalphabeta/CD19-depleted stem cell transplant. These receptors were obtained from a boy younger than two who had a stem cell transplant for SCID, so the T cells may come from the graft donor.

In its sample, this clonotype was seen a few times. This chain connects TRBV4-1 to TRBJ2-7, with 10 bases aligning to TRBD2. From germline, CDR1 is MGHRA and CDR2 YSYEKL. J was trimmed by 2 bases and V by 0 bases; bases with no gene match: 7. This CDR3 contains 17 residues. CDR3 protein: CASSQDWVTSGAYEQYF. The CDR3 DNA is TGCGCCAGCAGCCAAGATTGGGTTACTAGCGGGGCCTACGAGCAGTACTTC.

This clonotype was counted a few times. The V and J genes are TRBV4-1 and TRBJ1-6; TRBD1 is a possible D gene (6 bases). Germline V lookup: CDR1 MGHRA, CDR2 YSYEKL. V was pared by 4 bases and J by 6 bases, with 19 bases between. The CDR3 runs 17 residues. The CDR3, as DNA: TGCGCCAGCAGCCGAACGGGGGGCGGAGAGGGTAATTCACCCCTCCACTTT. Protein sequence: CASSRTGGGEGNSPLHF.

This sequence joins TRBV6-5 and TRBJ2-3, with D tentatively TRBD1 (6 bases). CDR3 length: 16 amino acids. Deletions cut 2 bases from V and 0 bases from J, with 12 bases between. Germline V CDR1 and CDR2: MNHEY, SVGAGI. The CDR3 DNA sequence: TGTGCCAGCAGTTACGGGGCAGGGGCTAGCACAGATACGCAGTATTTT. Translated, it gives CASSYGAGASTDTQYF.

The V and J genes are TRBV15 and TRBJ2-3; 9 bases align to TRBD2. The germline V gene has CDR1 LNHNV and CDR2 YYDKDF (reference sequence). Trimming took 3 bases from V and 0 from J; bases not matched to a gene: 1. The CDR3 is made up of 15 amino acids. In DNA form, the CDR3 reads TGTGCCACCAGCAGGCGGGGGGGGAGCACAGATACGCAGTATTTT. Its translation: CATSRRGGSTDTQYF. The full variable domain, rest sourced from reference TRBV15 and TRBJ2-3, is DAMVIQNPRYQVTQFGKPVTLSCSQTLNHNVMYWYQQKSSQAPKLLFHYYDKDFNNEADTPDNFQSRRPNTSFCFLDIRSPGLGDTAMYLCATSRRGGSTDTQYFGPGTRLTVL.